The rows below give T cell receptor beta chains drawn from one sample of a study of hypomethylating agent response in myelodysplastic syndrome. Generated by immunoSEQ multiplex PCR, the TCRdb table keeps only in-frame clones and is missing some. The repertoire holds roughly 2,200 clones, with over 70% as singletons. The specimen comprised bone marrow, sampled before or after starting hypomethylating agent treatment for myelodysplastic syndrome (not recorded which). The source is a human donor with myelodysplastic syndrome. Both conserved end residues are part of each CDR3. The order of the fields is CDR3 length, V gene, CDR3 protein.

14	TRBV30	CAWSRGGGGAEQFF
17	TRBV7-8	CASSTPARGATYNEQFF
13	TRBV2	CASKSGMGNEQFF
13	TRBV6-1	CASSASGAYEQYF
15	TRBV28	CASRFDRGRSQPQHF
15	TRBV4-1	CASSQSLGGTYEQYF
15	TRBV5-1	CASSLEGDLSNEQFF
14	TRBV29-1	CSVEGLSENNEQFF
16	TRBV23-1	CASSPRPGQGRYEQYF
13	TRBV30	CAYGLADTDTQYF
15	TRBV7-9	CASSSGQGSYNEQFF
14	TRBV6-5	CASSSDTVSDEQYF
16	TRBV5-4	CASSFGTSGKGETQYF
13	TRBV7-3	CASSLGTGDGYTF
13	TRBV29-1	CSAPRSQGHEQFF
16	TRBV2	CASSEERDTYNYGYTF
16	TRBV5-4	CASSLRIATDNNEQFF
12	TRBV11-3	CASSSWADTQYF
14	TRBV5-1	CASSLLGSSYEQYF
15	TRBV15	CATSRDRASSRELFF
15	TRBV7-2	CASSRTPLAANEQFF
17	TRBV19	CASSIVEWDRAKNIQYF
15	TRBV6-5	CASTERRGGGGTLHF
17	TRBV9	CASSVEGGPGLAYEQYF
15	TRBV6-1	CASSPLGTGSSPLHF
12	TRBV30	CAWSAGEGEQFF
15	TRBV10-3	CAISESLGRTDTQYF
14	TRBV6-1	CASMYRDGHSPLHF
14	TRBV5-1	CASSFGGGYNEQFF
19	TRBV21-1	CASSNFCRDRVEAKNIQYF
16	TRBV27	CASSLRQGAYTGELFF
13	TRBV6-4	CASSDSTAGAQFF
15	TRBV28	CATKNWSENTDTQYF
15	TRBV6-1	CASSDTGMISYEQYF
16	TRBV28	CASSFLGGRRNTEAFF
21	TRBV28	CASSLPSLIAGGSHIVGELFF
13	TRBV10-2	CASSGTGTGELFF
14	TRBV5-1	CASSLSGERYEQYF
14	TRBV19	CASSRSGLNTEAFF
14	TRBV5-1	CVSSSRPSRDTQYF
14	TRBV6-1	CASRAPSSGNTIYF
16	TRBV2	CASSGGRPPSYNEQFF
13	TRBV5-4	CASSLERSYEQYF
16	TRBV9	CASSVVAGGLTGELFF
13	TRBV6-5	CASSPGGTTPLHF
13	TRBV14	CASSRRGVGELFF
14	TRBV10-3	CAISSGGGITEAFF
16	TRBV28	CASSGRGASNGPEAFF
16	TRBV5-4	CASSFSRVRSVNEQFF
15	TRBV6-4	CASSLELAGAYEQYF